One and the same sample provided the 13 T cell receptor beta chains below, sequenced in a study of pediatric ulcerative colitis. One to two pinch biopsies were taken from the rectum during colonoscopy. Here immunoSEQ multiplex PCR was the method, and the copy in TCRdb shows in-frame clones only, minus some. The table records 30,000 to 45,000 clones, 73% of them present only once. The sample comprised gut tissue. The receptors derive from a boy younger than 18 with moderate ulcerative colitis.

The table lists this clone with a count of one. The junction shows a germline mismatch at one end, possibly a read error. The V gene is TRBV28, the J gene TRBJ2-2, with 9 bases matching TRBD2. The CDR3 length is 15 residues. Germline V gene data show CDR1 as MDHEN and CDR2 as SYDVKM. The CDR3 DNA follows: TGTGCCAGCAGACCCGGACTAGCGAATACCGGGGAGCTGTTTTTT. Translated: CASRPGLANTGELFF. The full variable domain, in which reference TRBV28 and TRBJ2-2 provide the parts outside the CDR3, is DVKVTQSSRYLVKRTGEKVFLECVQDMDHENMFWYRQDPGLGLRLIYFSYDVKMKEKGDIPEGYSVSREKKERFSLILESASTNQTSMYLCASRPGLANTGELFFGEGSRLTVL.

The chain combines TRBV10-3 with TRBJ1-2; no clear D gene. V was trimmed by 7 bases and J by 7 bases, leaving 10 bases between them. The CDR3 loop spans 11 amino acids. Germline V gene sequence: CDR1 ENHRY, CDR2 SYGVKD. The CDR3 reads CAINWPGGYTF. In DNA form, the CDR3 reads TGTGCCATCAATTGGCCAGGTGGCTACACCTTC.

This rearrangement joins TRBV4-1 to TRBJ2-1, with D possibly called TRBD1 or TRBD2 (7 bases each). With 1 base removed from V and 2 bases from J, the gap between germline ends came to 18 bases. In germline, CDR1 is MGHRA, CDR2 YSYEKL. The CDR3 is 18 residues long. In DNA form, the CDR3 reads TGCGCCAGCAGCCAAGGACCGAGGGAGGGGGCTGCCTACAATGAGCAGTTCTTC. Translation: CASSQGPREGAAYNEQFF.

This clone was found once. DNA for the CDR3: TGTGCCAGCAGCTTAGTTCCTAGCGGCGCAGATACGCAGTATTTT. As protein: CASSLVPSGADTQYF. The J gene is TRBJ2-3, the V gene TRBV7-6; TRBD2 matches 7 bases. The CDR3 sequence is 15 residues long. Germline V CDR1 and CDR2: SGHVS, FNYEAQ. J gave up 4 bases and V 1 base, and 5 bases lay outside the gene matches.

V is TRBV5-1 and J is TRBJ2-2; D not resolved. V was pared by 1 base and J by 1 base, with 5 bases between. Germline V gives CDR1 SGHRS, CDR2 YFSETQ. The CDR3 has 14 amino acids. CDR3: CASSLSGNTGELFF. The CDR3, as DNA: TGCGCCAGCAGCTTGTCAGGGAACACCGGGGAGCTGTTTTTT.

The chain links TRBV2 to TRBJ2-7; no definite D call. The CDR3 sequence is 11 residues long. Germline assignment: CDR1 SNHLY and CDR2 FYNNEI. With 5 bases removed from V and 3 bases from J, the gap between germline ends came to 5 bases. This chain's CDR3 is CASSYSYEQYF. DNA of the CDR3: TGTGCCAGCAGTTACAGCTACGAGCAGTACTTC.

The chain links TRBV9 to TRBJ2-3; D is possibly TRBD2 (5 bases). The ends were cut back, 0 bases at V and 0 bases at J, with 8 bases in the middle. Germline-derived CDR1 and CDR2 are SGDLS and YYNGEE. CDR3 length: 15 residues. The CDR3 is CASSVAGLSTDTQYF. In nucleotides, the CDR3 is TGTGCCAGCAGCGTAGCAGGACTTAGCACAGATACGCAGTATTTT.

The CDR3 sequence is CASSPGVFTDTQYF. The CDR3 nucleotides read TGTGCCAGTTCCCCGGGGGTGTTCACAGATACGCAGTATTTT. The chain employs TRBV19 and TRBJ2-3; the D gene is possibly TRBD2 (6 bases). The germline CDR1 and CDR2 sequences are LNHDA and SQIVND (reference sequence). This CDR3 region has 14 residues. Trimming cost V 8 bases and J 2 bases, with 14 bases left between them.

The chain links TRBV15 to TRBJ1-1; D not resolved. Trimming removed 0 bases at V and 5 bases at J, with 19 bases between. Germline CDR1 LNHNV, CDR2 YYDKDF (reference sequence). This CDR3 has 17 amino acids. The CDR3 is CATSRDAGFTLSTEAFF. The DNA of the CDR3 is TGTGCCACCAGCAGAGATGCGGGATTTACCTTGTCGACTGAAGCTTTCTTT.

CDR3 sequence reads: CASSPGQGRGRETQYF. CDR3 nucleotides: TGTGCCAGCAGTCCCGGCCAAGGGCGCGGGAGGGAGACCCAGTACTTC. The J gene is TRBJ2-5, the V gene TRBV14; TRBD2 aligns across 8 bases. From germline, CDR1 is SGHDN and CDR2 FVKESK. Trimming removed 6 bases from V and 5 bases from J; junction bases left unmatched: 14. There are 16 residues in the CDR3.

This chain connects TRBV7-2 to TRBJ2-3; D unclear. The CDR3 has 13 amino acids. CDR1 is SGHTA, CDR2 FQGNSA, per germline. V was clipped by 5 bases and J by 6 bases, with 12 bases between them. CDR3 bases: TGTGCCAGCAGCCTCGAAAGGGTGGATACGCAGTATTTT. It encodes CASSLERVDTQYF. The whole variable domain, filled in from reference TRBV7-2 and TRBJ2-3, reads GAGVSQSPSNKVTEKGKDVELRCDPISGHTALYWYRQSLGQGLEFLIYFQGNSAPDKSGLPSDRFSAERTGGSVSTLTIQRTQQEDSAVYLCASSLERVDTQYFGPGTRLTVL.

The CDR3 nucleotides read TGTGCCAGCAGCTTAGGTCTTGTTGACAGGGCTGAAGCTTTCTTT. As protein: CASSLGLVDRAEAFF. The chain is built from TRBV11-2 and TRBJ1-1, with TRBD1 matching 7 bases. The CDR3 length is 15 residues. The V gene's germline CDR1 is SGHAT and CDR2 FQNNGV. J was trimmed by 6 bases and V by 1 base; bases with no gene match: 8. The full variable domain, rest sourced from reference TRBV11-2 and TRBJ1-1, is EAGVAQSPRYKIIEKRQSVAFWCNPISGHATLYWYQQILGQGPKLLIQFQNNGVVDDSQLPKDRFSAERLKGVDSTLKIQPAKLEDSAVYLCASSLGLVDRAEAFFGQGTRLTVV.

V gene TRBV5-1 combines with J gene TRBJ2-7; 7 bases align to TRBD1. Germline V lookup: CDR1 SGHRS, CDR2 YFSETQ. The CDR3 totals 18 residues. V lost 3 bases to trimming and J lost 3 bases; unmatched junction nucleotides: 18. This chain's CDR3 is CASSSLGQRGHDRYEQYF. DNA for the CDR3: TGCGCCAGCAGCTCACTGGGACAGAGGGGACACGACCGCTACGAGCAGTACTTC.